This T cell receptor beta chain was recorded in a study of CD8 T cells in Susac syndrome. Germline CDR1 is MGHRA and CDR2 is YSYEKL. CDR3 length equals 14 residues. J was trimmed by 5 bases and V by 1 base; bases with no gene match: 2. The RNA, about 0.45 to 1 ug, was put through reverse transcription using random hexamers. The immunoSEQ assay covered 54 Vbeta and 13 Jbeta segments for CDR3. TCRdb redid the calling of the immunoSEQ multiplex PCR reads with MiXCR, one entry per CDR3 protein. The table shows around 140,000 distinct CDR3 sequences, with 75% to 90% occurring only once. The receptor was derived from a human donor with multiple sclerosis. This chain connects TRBV4-1 to TRBJ1-5; 7 bases align to TRBD1. Sample: CD8+ T cells from PBMCs. CDR3 region: CASSQGQGHQPQHF. The CDR3 DNA is TGCGCCAGCAGCCAAGGACAGGGTCATCAGCCCCAGCATTTT.